This T cell receptor (beta chain) was recovered during a study of shared clonotypes between healthy human individuals. Study details: Every donor yielded three CD4 naive, three CD4 memory, two CD8 naive and one CD8 memory plate.

Note on this clone: Its antigen is not known.

Clones were sequenced by immunoSEQ multiplex PCR, and TCRdb holds only the in-frame ones, with some missing. Here the sample spans around 1,900,000 clones, 93% being singletons. General study findings and limits: In contrast to clonotypes shared by all four donors, non-shared clonotypes had lower generation probabilities. Roughly 5% of naive CD4 clonotypes were common to a few donors.

Naive CD8 cells were CD45RO-negative, positively selected for CCR7, excluding terminally differentiated effector memory CD45RA+ cells. The CDR3 loop spans 16 amino acids. Germline assignment: CDR1 SGHVS and CDR2 FQNEAQ. The ends lost 5 bases at V and 6 bases at J; junction bases unmatched: 10. The rearrangement joins TRBV7-8 to TRBJ2-1; 10 nucleotides match TRBD2. This TCR came from a man aged 18 to 35 in good health. Some clones in this sample may be carry-over from other donors' samples. Sequencing was performed on naive CD8+ T cells from PBMCs. CDR3 in DNA: TGTGCCAGCAGCCCCAACTTAGCGGGAGGAACCAATGAGCAGTTCTTC. Protein product: CASSPNLAGGTNEQFF.